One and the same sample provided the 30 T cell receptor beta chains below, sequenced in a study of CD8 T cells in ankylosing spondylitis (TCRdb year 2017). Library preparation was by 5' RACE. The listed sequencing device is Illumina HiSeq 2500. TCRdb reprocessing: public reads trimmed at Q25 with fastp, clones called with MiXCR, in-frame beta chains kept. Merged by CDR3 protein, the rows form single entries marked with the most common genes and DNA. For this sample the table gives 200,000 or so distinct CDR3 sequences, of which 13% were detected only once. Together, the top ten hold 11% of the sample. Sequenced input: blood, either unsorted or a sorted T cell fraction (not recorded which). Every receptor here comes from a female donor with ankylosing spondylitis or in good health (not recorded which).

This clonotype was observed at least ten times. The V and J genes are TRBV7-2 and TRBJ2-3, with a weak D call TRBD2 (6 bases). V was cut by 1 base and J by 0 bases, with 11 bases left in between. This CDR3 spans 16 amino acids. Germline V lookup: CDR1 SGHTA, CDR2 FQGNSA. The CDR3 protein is CASSLELASSTDTQYF. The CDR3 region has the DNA TGTGCCAGCAGCTTAGAGCTAGCGTCTAGCACAGATACGCAGTATTTT. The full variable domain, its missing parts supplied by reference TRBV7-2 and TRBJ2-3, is GAGVSQSPSNKVTEKGKDVELRCDPISGHTALYWYRQSLGQGLEFLIYFQGNSAPDKSGLPSDRFSAERTGGSVSTLTIQRTQQEDSAVYLCASSLELASSTDTQYFGPGTRLTVL.

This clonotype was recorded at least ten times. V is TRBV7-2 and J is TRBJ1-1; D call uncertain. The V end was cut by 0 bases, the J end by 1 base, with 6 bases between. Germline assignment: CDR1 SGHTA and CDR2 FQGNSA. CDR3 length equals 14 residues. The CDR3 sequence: CASSLAGWNTEAFF. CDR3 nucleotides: TGTGCCAGCAGCTTAGCCGGGTGGAACACTGAAGCTTTCTTT.

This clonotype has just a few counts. The chain's CDR3 is CASSPRLAGAHNEQFF. Written as DNA, the CDR3 is TGTGCCAGCTCACCACGACTAGCGGGAGCCCACAATGAGCAGTTCTTC. The chain employs TRBV18 and TRBJ2-1; 12 nucleotides line up with TRBD2. Germline V gives CDR1 KGHSH, CDR2 LQKENI. Trimming cost V 1 base and J 5 bases; bases outside gene matches: 3. The length of the CDR3 is 16 residues.

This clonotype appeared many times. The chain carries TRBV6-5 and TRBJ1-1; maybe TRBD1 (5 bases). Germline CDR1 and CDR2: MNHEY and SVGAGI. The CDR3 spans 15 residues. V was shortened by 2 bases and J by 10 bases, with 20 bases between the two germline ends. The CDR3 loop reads CASSYGQGPVVTAFF. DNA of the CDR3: TGTGCCAGCAGTTACGGTCAGGGCCCGGTTGTGACAGCTTTCTTT.

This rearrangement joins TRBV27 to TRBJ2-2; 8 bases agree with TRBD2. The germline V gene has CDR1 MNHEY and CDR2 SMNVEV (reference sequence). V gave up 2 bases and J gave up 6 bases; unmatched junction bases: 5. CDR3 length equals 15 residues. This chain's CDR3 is CASSLVSGRSGELFF. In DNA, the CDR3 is TGTGCCAGCAGTTTAGTGAGCGGGAGATCCGGGGAGCTGTTTTTT.

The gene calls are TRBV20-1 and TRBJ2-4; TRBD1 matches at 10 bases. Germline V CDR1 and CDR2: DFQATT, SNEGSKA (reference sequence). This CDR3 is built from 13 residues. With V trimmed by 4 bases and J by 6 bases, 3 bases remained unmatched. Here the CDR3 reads CSAKRQGANIQYF. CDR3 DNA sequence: TGCAGTGCTAAAAGACAGGGGGCAAACATTCAGTACTTC.

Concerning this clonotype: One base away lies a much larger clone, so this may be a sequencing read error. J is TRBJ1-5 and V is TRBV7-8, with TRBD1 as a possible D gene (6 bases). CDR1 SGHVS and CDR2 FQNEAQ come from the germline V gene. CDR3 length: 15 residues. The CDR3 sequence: CASSTQTGFNRPQHF. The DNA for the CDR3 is TGTGCCAGCAGCACGCAGACAGGTTTCAATCGGCCCCAGCATTTT.

CDR3 sequence: CASSLEGSRTPPKEQFF. The CDR3 coding sequence is TGTGCCAGCAGCTTAGAGGGCTCCCGGACTCCTCCTAAAGAGCAGTTCTTC. The chain couples TRBV11-2 to TRBJ2-1, with D possibly being TRBD2 (5 bases). CDR3 length: 17 amino acids. Germline values: CDR1 SGHAT, CDR2 FQNNGV. V was cut by 0 bases and J by 10 bases, with 22 bases left in between. Full variable domain (missing parts from reference TRBV11-2 and TRBJ2-1): EAGVAQSPRYKIIEKRQSVAFWCNPISGHATLYWYQQILGQGPKLLIQFQNNGVVDDSQLPKDRFSAERLKGVDSTLKIQPAKLEDSAVYLCASSLEGSRTPPKEQFFGPGTRLTVL.

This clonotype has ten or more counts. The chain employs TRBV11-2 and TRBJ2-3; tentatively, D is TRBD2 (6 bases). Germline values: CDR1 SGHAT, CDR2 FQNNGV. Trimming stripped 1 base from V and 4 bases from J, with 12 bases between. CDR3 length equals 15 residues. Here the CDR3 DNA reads TGTGCCAGCAGCTTAGCGGGAGCCCAGCCAGATACGCAGTATTTT. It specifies CASSLAGAQPDTQYF.

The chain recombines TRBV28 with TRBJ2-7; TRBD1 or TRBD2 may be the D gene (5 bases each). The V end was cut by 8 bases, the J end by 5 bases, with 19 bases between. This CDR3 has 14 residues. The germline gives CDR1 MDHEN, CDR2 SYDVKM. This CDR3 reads CASPPGPKLHEQYF. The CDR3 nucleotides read TGTGCCAGCCCACCGGGACCCAAGCTCCACGAGCAGTACTTC.

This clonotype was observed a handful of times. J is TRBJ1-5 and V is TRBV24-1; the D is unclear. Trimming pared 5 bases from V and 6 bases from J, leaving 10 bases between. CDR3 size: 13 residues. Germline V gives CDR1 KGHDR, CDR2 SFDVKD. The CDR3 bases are TGTGCCACCAGTGCCCTTGAGGGTCAGCCCCAGCATTTT. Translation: CATSALEGQPQHF.

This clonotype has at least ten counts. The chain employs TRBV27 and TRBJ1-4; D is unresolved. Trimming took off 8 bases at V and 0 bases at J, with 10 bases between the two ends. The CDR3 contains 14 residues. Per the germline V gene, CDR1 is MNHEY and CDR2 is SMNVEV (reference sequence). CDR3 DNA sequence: TGTGCCAGCCGCGTCCTCGCAACTAATGAAAAACTGTTTTTT. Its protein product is CASRVLATNEKLFF.

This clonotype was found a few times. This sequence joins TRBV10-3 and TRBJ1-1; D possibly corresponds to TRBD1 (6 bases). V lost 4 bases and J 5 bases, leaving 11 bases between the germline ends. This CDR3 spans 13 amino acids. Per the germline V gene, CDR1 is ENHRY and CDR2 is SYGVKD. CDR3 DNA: TGTGCCATCAGTGTGCAGGGGCCAACTGAAGCTTTCTTT. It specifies CAISVQGPTEAFF.

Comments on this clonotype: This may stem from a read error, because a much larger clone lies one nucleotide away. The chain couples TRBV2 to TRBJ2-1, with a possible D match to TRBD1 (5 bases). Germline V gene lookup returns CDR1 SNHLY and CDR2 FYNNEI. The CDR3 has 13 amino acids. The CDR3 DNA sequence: TGTGCCGGCAGTGAAGGGGCAGGGCTTGAGCAGTTCTTC. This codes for CAGSEGAGLEQFF.

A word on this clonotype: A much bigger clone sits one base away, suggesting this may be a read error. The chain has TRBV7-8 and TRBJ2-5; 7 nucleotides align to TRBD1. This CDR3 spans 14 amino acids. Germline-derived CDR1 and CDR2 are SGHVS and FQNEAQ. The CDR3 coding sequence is TGTACCAGCAGCGCTAACAGGGGTAAAGAGACCCAGTACTTC. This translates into CTSSANRGKETQYF.

As DNA, the CDR3 is TGTGCCTGGAGTGACAAACGCCGGGGGATTGAAAAACTGTTTTTT. Encoded protein: CAWSDKRRGIEKLFF. The rearrangement links TRBV30 to TRBJ1-4; possible D gene TRBD1, 5 bases. CDR1 is GTSNPN, CDR2 SVGIG, per germline (reference sequence). CDR3 length equals 15 residues. The V end lost 1 base, the J end lost 7 bases, and 16 bases lay between the germline ends.

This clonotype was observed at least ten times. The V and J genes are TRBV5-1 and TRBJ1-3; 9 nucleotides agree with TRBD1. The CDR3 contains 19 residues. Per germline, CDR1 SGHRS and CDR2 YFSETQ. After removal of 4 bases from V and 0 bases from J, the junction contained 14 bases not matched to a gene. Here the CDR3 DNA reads TGCGCCAGCAGCCTCAAACCGGGACAGGGCATATCCTCTGGAAACACCATATATTTT. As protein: CASSLKPGQGISSGNTIYF.

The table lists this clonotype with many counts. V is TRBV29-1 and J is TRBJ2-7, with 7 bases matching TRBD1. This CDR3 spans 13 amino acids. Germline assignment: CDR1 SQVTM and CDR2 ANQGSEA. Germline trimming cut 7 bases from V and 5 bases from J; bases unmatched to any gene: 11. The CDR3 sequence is CSADRLQGDEQYF. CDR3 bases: TGCAGCGCGGACAGGCTTCAAGGGGACGAGCAGTACTTC.

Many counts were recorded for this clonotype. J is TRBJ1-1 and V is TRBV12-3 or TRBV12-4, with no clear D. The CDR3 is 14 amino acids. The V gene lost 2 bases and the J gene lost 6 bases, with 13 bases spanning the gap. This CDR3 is CASSLIMGSAEAFF. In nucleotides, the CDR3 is TGTGCCAGCAGTTTAATCATGGGGTCCGCTGAAGCTTTCTTT.

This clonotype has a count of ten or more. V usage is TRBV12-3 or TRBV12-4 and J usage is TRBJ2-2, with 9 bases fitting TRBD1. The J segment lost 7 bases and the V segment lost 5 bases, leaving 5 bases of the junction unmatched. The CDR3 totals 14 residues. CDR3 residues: CASSPQGANGELFF. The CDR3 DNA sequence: TGTGCCAGCAGTCCACAGGGGGCAAACGGGGAGCTGTTTTTT.

The CDR3 region has the DNA TGTGCCACCAAGGGCCAGGGAGATGGCATTCAGTACTTC. Translation gives CATKGQGDGIQYF. This sequence joins TRBV6-1 and TRBJ2-4; D tentatively fits TRBD1 or TRBD2 (5 bases each). Trimming took 10 bases from V and 9 from J, leaving 19 bases between them. The V gene's germline CDR1 is MNHNS and CDR2 SASEGT. The CDR3 loop spans 13 amino acids.

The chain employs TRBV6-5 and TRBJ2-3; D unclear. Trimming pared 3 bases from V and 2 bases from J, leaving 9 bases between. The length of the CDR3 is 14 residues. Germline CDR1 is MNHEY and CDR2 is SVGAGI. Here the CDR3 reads CASSYRVLTDTQYF. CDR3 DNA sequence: TGTGCCAGCAGTTATCGCGTACTCACAGATACGCAGTATTTT.

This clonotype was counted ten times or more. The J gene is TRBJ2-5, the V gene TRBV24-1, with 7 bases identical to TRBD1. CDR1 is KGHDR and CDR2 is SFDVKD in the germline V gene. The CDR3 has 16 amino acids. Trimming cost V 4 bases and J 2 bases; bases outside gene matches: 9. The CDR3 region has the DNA TGTGCCACCAGTGACGCCGGGACAGCAACACAAGAGACCCAGTACTTC. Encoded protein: CATSDAGTATQETQYF.

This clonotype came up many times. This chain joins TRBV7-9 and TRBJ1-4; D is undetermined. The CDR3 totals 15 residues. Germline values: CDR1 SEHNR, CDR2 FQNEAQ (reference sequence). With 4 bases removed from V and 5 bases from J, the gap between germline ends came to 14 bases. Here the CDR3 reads CASSYRTEVNEKLFF. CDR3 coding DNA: TGTGCCAGCAGCTATCGGACGGAAGTCAATGAAAAACTGTTTTTT.

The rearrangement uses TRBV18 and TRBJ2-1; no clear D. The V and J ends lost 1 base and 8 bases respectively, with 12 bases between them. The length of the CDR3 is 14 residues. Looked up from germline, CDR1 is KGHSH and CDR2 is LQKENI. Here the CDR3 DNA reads TGTGCCAGCTCACCACAGGTCTCTAACGATGAGCAGTTCTTC. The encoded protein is CASSPQVSNDEQFF.

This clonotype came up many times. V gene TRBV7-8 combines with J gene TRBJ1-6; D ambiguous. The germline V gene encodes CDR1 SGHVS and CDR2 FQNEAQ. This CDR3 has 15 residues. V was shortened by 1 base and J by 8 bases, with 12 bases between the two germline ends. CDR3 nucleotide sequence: TGTGCCAGCAGCTTAGAAGTGGGGTGGGATTCACCCCTCCACTTT. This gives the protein CASSLEVGWDSPLHF. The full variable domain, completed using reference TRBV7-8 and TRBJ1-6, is GAGVSQSPRYKVAKRGQDVALRCDPISGHVSLFWYQQALGQGPEFLTYFQNEAQLDKSGLPSDRFFAERPEGSVSTLKIQRTQQEDSAVYLCASSLEVGWDSPLHFGNGTRLTVT.

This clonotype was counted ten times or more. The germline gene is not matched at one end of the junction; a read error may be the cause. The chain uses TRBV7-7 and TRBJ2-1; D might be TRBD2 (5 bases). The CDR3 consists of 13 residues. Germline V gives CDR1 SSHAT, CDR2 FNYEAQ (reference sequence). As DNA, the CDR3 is TGTGCTAGCAGCTTTGACCTAGCCTCTGAGCAGTTCTTC. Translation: CASSFDLASEQFF.

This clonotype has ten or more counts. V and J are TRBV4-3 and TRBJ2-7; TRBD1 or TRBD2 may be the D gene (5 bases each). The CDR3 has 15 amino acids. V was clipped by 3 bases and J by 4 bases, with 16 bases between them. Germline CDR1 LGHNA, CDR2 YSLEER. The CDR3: CASSQVPRGSYEQYF. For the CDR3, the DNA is TGCGCCAGCAGCCAGGTGCCGAGGGGAAGTTACGAGCAGTACTTC.

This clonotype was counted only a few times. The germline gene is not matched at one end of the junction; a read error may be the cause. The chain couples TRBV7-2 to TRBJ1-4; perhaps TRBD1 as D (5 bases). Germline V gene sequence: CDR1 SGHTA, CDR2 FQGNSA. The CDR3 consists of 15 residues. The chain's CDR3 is CASSLGGVQNDKLFF. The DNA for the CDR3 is TGTGCCAGCAGCTTAGGAGGGGTCCAAAATGACAAACTGTTTTTT.

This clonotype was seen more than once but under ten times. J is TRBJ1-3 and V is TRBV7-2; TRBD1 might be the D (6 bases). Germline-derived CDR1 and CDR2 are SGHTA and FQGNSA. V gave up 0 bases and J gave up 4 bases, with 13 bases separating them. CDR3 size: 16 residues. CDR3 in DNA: TGTGCCAGCAGCTTAGCGCTGGGGACACAGGGAAACACCATATATTTT. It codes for CASSLALGTQGNTIYF.